The clone carrying this TCR beta chain has more than one count but fewer than ten. These data belong to a study of STAT5B mutations in CD4+ large granular lymphocyte leukemia. Looking at the study overall: Among healthy donors, a particular HLA allele went with more CDR3 'QG' motifs.

As handled by the study authors: The detection floor for productive clonotype frequency was 2.59 x 10-5. Assay used: immunoSEQ multiplex PCR; TCRdb lists only in-frame clones, some missing. V and J calls and clone size are those listed in that table; D and trimming were worked out from the DNA. The table shows some 29,000 clones, with over 70% occurring only once. Germline V gene data show CDR1 as LNHDA and CDR2 as SQIVND (reference sequence). The V segment lost 5 bases and the J segment 1 base; nucleotides outside the gene matches: 4. The CDR3 length is 14 residues. Sequences were obtained from CD4+ T cells from blood buffy coats. The V and J genes are TRBV19 and TRBJ1-1; 7 bases map to TRBD1. The source of this sequence is a human donor in good health. The CDR3 is CASSWDSPNTEAFF. In DNA form, the CDR3 reads TGTGCCAGTAGTTGGGACAGTCCGAACACTGAAGCTTTCTTT.